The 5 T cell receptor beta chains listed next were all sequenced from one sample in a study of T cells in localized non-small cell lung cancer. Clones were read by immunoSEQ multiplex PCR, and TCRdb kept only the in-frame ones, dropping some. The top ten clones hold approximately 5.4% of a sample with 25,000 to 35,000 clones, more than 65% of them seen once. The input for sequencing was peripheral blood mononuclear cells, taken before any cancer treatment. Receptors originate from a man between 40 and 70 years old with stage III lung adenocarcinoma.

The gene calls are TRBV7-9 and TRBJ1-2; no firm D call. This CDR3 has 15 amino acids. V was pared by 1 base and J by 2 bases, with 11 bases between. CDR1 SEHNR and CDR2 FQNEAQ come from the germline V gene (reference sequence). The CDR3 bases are TGTGCCAGCAGCTTAGAGGCTAACAGAAACTATGGCTACACCTTC. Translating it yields CASSLEANRNYGYTF.

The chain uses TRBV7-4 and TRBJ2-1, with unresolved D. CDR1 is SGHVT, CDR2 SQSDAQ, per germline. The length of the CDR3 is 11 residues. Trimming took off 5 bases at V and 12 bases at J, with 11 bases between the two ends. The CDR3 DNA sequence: TGTGCCAGCAGCCCCAAATATGCGCAGTTCTTC. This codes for CASSPKYAQFF.

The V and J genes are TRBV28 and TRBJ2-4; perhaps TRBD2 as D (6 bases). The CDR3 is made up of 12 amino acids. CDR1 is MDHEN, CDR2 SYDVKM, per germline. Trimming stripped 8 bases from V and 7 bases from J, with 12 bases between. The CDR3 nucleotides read TGTGCCAGCGGGACTGCCATGAACATTCAGTACTTC. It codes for CASGTAMNIQYF.

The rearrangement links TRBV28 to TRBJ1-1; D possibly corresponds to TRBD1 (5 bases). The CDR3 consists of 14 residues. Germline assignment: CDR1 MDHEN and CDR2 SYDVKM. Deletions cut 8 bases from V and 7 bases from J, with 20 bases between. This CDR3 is CASRGVRTIFEAFF. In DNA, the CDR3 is TGTGCCAGCCGAGGGGTACGAACGATCTTTGAAGCTTTCTTT.

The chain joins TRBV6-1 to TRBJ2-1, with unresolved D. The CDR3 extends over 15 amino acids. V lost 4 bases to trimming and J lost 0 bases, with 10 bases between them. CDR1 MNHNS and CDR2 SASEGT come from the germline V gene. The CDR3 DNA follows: TGTGCCAGCAGTGGGGTTTGGAGCTCCTACAATGAGCAGTTCTTC. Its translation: CASSGVWSSYNEQFF.